The subject of this entry is one TCR beta chain. Its antigen is not identified. V was clipped by 6 bases and J by 0 bases; unmatched bases: 14. Germline V gene data show CDR1 as MDHEN and CDR2 as SYDVKM. The CDR3 extends over 17 amino acids. The data originate from a study of shared clonotypes between healthy human individuals. The overall study: Aged between 18 and 49, the donors were a couple of women and three men. The study used three CD4 naive, three CD4 memory, two CD8 naive and one CD8 memory plate per donor.

Here immunoSEQ multiplex PCR was the method, and the copy in TCRdb shows in-frame clones only, minus some. The data hold around 1.9 million clones, with about 92% observed a single time. The naive CD8 fraction comprised CD45RO-negative cells positively selected for CCR7 and excluded terminally differentiated effector memory CD45RA+ cells. Points from the study as a whole: Of the naive CD4 clonotypes, around 5% were shared across several donors. Estimated richness values were generally larger in naive subsets than in memory subsets.

The J gene is TRBJ2-7, the V gene TRBV28; 7 nucleotides agree with TRBD2. The sequence came from a man aged 18-30 years in good health. Some clones in this sample may be carry-over from other donors' samples. Sample: naive CD8+ T cells from PBMCs. The CDR3 loop reads CASRSTRDYKISYEQYF. The CDR3 nucleotides read TGTGCCAGCAGATCCACCCGGGACTACAAGATCTCCTACGAGCAGTACTTC.